The sample holds a few counts of the clone carrying this T cell receptor (beta chain). The antigen is not known. This entry comes from a study of post-analysis software for immune sequencing data. Study summary: Disease trajectories encompassed relapsing-remitting, secondary progressive and progressive-relapsing multiple sclerosis.

Study observations and caveats: There were a few TRBV segments more frequent in patients than controls, and TRBV5-6, TRBV5-1 and TRBV20-1 were among them. Strong same-batch co-clustering of samples appeared with F measure clustering. Significantly decreased normalized Chao1 diversity was recorded for multiple sclerosis patients relative to controls.

Sequencing libraries made from TCR beta cDNA carried unique molecular identifiers. One entry per CDR3 protein results from TCRdb running MiXCR on the PCR reads. The sample shows some 240,000 distinct CDR3 sequences, less than 40% of them seen only once. Germline V lookup: CDR1 MRHNA, CDR2 SNTAGT. Between the trimmed V and J ends, which lost 2 bases and 11 bases, there was a span of 6 bases. The CDR3 is 10 amino acids. This sequence was found in a girl under 18 with multiple sclerosis. The sequencing input was blood. The rearrangement links TRBV6-4 to TRBJ1-1, with D unresolved. Here the CDR3 DNA reads TGTGCCAGCAGTGACCTCGACGCTTTCTTT. As protein: CASSDLDAFF.